The clone carrying this T cell receptor beta chain was seen ten or more times. The antigen is not known. The data belong to a study of Graves' ophthalmopathy and Graves' hyperthyroidism. RNA transcripts were the template, and TCR beta CDR3 regions were amplified from them. First-round RT-PCR employed HTBI primers, with a second-round multiplex PCR after it. Via MiXCR, TCRdb re-called the multiplex PCR reads, giving one row per CDR3 protein. The table includes about 550,000 distinct CDR3 sequences, about two fifths detected once. V was shortened by 4 bases and J by 4 bases, with 13 bases between the two germline ends. The germline CDR1 and CDR2 sequences are SQVTM and ANQGSEA. There are 14 residues in the CDR3. Notes on the study in general: The model flagged ophthalmopathy progression at about 68% sensitivity and 72% to 75% specificity.

Hyperthyroidism was new, under 2 months, in patients aged 18 to 65. Enrollment excluded any patients with other autoimmune diseases, uncontrolled infections, pregnancy or lactation. Clinical symptoms, serum thyroxine, TRAb, thyroid ultrasound and orbital computed tomography determined diagnosis. V and J are TRBV29-1 and TRBJ2-2; D assignment may be TRBD1 or TRBD2 (6 bases each). Sample: peripheral blood or thyroid tissue (not recorded which). The source of this sequence is an adult man with Graves' hyperthyroidism. The CDR3 spells CSVGRGAVTGELFF. CDR3 nucleotide sequence: TGCAGCGTTGGGAGGGGGGCCGTCACCGGGGAGCTGTTTTTT.